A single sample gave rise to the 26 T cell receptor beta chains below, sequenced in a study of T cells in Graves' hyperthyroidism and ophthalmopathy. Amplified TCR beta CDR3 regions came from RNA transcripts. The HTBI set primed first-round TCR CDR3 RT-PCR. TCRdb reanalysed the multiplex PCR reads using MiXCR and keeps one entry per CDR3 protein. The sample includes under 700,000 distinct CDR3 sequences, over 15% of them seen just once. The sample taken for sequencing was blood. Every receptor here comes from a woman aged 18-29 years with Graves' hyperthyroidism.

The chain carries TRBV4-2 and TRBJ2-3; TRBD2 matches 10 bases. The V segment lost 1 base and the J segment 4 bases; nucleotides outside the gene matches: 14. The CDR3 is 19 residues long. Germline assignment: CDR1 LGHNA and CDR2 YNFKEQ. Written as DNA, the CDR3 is TGTGCCAGCAGCCAAGTAGGGGGGCTAGCGGGAGAAGTGGCAGATACGCAGTATTTT. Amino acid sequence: CASSQVGGLAGEVADTQYF.

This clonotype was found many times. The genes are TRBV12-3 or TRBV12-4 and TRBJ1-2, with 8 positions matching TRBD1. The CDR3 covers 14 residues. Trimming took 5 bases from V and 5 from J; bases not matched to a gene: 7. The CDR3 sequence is CASSEKDRVYGYTF. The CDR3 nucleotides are TGTGCCAGCAGTGAGAAGGACAGGGTATATGGCTACACCTTC.

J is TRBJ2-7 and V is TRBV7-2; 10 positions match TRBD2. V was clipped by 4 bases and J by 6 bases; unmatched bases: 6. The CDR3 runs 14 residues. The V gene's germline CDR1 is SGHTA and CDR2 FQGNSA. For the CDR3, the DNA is TGTGCCAGCAGCTCACTAGCGGGAATAACCGAGCAGTACTTC. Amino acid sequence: CASSSLAGITEQYF.

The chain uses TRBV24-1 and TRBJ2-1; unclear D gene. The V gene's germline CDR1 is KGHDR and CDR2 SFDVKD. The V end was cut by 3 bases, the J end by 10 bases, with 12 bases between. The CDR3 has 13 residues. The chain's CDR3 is CATSDPESVEQFF. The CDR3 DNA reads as TGTGCCACCAGTGATCCCGAAAGCGTCGAGCAGTTCTTC.

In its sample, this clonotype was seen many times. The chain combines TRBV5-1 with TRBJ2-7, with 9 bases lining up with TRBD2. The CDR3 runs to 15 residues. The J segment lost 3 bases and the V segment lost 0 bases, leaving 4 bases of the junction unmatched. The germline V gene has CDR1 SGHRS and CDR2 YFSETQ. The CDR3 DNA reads TGCGCCAGCAGCTTGGGCGGGAGGGTGGTCTACGAGCAGTACTTC. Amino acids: CASSLGGRVVYEQYF.

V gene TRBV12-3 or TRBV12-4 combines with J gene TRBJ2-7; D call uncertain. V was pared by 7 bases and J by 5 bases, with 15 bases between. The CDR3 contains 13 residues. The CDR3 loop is CASTYRAMDEQYF. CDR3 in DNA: TGTGCCAGCACTTACCGGGCGATGGACGAGCAGTACTTC.

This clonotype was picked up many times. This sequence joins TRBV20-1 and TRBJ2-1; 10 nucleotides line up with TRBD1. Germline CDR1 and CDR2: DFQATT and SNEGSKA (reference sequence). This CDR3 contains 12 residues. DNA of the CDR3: TGCAGGGGCGGACAGGGGGTCGATGAGCAGTTCTTC. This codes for CRGGQGVDEQFF.

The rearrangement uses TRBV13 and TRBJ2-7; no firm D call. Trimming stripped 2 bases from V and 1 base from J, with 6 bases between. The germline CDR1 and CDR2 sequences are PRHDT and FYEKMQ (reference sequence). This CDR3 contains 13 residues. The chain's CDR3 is CASSLYMSYEQYF. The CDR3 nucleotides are TGTGCCAGCAGCTTATACATGTCCTACGAGCAGTACTTC. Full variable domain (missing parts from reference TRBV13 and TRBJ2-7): AAGVIQSPRHLIKEKRETATLKCYPIPRHDTVYWYQQGPGQDPQFLISFYEKMQSDKGSIPDRFSAQQFSDYHSELNMSSLELGDSALYFCASSLYMSYEQYFGPGTRLTVT.

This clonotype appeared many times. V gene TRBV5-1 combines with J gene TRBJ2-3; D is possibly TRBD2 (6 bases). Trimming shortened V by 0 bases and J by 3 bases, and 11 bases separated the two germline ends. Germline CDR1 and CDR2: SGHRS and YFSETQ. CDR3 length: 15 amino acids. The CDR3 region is CASSLEREWTDTQYF. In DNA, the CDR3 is TGCGCCAGCAGCTTGGAACGGGAGTGGACAGATACGCAGTATTTT. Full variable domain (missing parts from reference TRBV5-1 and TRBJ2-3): KAGVTQTPRYLIKTRGQQVTLSCSPISGHRSVSWYQQTPGQGLQFLFEYFSETQRNKGNFPGRFSGRQFSNSRSEMNVSTLELGDSALYLCASSLEREWTDTQYFGPGTRLTVL.

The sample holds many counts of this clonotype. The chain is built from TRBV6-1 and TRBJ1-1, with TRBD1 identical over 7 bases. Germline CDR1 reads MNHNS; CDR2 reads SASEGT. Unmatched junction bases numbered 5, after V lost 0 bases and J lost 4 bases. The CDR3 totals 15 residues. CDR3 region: CASSEALAGGTEAFF. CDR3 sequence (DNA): TGTGCCAGCAGTGAAGCGCTTGCAGGGGGCACTGAAGCTTTCTTT.

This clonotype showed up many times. The CDR3 coding sequence is TGTGCCAGCAGCTCGGGACTAGCGGGACCCTCCTACGAGCAGTACTTC. It specifies CASSSGLAGPSYEQYF. The chain has TRBV7-9 and TRBJ2-7; TRBD2 aligns across 13 bases. Germline CDR1 SEHNR, CDR2 FQNEAQ (reference sequence). V was clipped by 4 bases and J by 0 bases; unmatched bases: 3. CDR3 length equals 16 residues.

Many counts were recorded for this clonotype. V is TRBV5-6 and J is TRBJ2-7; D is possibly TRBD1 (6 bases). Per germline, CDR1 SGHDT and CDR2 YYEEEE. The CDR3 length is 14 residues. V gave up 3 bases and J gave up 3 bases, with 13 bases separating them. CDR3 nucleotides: TGTGCCAGCAGCTGGGGGCAGAACCACTACGAGCAGTACTTC. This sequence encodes CASSWGQNHYEQYF.

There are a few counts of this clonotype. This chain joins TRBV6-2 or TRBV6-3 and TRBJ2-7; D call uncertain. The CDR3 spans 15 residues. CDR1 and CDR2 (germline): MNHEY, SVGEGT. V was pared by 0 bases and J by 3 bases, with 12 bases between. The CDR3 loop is CASSYSWQEFYEQYF. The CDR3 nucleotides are TGTGCCAGCAGTTACTCCTGGCAGGAATTCTACGAGCAGTACTTC.

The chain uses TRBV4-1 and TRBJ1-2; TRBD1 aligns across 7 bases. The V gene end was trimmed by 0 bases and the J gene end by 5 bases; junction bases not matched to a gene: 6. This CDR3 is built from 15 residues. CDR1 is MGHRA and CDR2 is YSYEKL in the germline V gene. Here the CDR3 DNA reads TGCGCCAGCAGCCAAGATGTAGACAGGGATTATGGCTACACCTTC. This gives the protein CASSQDVDRDYGYTF.

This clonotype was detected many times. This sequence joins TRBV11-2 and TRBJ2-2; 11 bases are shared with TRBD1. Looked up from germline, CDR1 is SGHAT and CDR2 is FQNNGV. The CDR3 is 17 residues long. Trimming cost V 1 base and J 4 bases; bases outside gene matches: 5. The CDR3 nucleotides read TGTGCCAGCAGCTTAGTGGTCGGGACAGGGGGCACCGGGGAGCTGTTTTTT. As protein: CASSLVVGTGGTGELFF.

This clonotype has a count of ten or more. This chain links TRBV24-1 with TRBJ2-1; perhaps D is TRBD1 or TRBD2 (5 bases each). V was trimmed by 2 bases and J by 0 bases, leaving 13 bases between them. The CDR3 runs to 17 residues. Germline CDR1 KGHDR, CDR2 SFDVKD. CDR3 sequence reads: CATSDWDGGASYNEQFF. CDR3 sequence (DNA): TGTGCCACCAGTGATTGGGACGGAGGAGCCTCCTACAATGAGCAGTTCTTC.

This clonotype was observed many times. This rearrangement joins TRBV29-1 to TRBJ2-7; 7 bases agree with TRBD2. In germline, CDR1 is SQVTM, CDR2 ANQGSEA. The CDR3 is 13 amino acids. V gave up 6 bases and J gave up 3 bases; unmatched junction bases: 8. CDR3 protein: CSVTGTGGYEQYF. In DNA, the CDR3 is TGCAGCGTCACCGGGACGGGGGGCTACGAGCAGTACTTC.

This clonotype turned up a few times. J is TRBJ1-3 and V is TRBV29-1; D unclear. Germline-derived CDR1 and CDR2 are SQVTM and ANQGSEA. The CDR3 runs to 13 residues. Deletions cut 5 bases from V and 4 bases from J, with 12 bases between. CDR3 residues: CSVSRGAGNTIYF. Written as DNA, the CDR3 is TGCAGCGTTTCCCGGGGAGCCGGAAACACCATATATTTT.

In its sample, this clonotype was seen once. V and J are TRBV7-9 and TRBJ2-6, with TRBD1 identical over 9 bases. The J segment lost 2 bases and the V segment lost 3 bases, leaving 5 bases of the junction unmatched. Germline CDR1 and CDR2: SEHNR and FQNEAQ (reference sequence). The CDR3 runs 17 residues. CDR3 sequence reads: CASSLGQGRTGANVLTF. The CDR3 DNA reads TGTGCCAGCAGCTTGGGACAGGGTAGGACTGGGGCCAACGTCCTGACTTTC. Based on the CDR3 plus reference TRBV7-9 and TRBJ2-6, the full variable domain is DTGVSQNPRHKITKRGQNVTFRCDPISEHNRLYWYRQTLGQGPEFLTYFQNEAQLEKSRLLSDRFSAERPKGSFSTLEIQRTEQGDSAMYLCASSLGQGRTGANVLTFGAGSRLTVL.

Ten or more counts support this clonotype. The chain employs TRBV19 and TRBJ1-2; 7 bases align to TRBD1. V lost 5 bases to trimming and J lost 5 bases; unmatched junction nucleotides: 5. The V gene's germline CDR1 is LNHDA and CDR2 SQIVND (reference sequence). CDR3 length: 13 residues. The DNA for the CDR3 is TGTGCCAGTAGTGTCGACAGGGATTATGGCTACACCTTC. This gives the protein CASSVDRDYGYTF.

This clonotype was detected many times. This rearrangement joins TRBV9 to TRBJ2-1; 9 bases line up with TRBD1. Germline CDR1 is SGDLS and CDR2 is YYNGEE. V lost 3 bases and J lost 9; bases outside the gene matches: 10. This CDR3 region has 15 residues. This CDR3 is CASSAPGTGFPEQFF. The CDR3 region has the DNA TGTGCCAGCAGCGCCCCCGGGACAGGGTTTCCTGAGCAGTTCTTC.

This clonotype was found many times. Here the CDR3 reads CASSSRRREVTPQHF. CDR3 DNA: TGTGCCAGCAGCTCCCGACGCCGCGAGGTTACCCCCCAGCATTTT. The V and J genes are TRBV7-8 and TRBJ1-5; D gene unclear. Per germline, CDR1 SGHVS and CDR2 FQNEAQ. The CDR3 is 15 residues long. With 4 bases removed from V and 10 bases from J, the gap between germline ends came to 20 bases.

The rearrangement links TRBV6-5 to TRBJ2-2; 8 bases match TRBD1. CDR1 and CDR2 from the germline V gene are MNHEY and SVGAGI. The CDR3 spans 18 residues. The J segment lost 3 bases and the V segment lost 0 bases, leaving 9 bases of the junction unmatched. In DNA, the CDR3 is TGTGCCAGCAGTTACTCTACTAAGGACAGGGAGGACACCGGGGAGCTGTTTTTT. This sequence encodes CASSYSTKDREDTGELFF.

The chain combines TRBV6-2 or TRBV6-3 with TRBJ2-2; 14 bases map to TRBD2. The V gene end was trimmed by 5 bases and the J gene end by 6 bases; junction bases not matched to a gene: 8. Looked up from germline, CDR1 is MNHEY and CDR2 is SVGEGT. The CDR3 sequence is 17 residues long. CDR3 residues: CASSRSWTSGGPGELFF. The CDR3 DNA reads TGTGCCAGCAGTCGAAGTTGGACTAGCGGGGGGCCCGGGGAGCTGTTTTTT.

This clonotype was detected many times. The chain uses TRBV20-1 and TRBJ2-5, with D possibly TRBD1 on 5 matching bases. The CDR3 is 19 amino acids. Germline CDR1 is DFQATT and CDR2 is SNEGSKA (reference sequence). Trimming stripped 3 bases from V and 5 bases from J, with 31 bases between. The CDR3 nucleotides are TGCAGTGCTAGTCTGGCACAGCCGCTGGGGCTATACCTCTTGGAGACCCAGTACTTC. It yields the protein CSASLAQPLGLYLLETQYF.

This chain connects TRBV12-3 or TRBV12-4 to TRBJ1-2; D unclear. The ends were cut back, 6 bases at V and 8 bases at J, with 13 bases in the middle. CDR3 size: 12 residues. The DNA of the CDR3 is TGTGCCAGCAGCCGAGGTTCCTCGGGCTACACCTTC. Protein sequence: CASSRGSSGYTF.